The following is a T cell receptor beta chain sequence with its context. What it binds is unknown. This entry belongs to a study of T cell responses to AZD1222 COVID-19 vaccine. General study results and limits: Clonal diversity was possibly underestimated, and white British individuals and females predominated among donors.

Some clones are missing from TCRdb's copy, which holds only in-frame ones; the method was immunoSEQ multiplex PCR. There are about 94,000 clones in the sample; roughly 84% occur only once, and 13% lies in the top ten. The sequencing here drew on peripheral blood, taken on day 0 of AZD1222 vaccination. The sequence was obtained from an adult in good health.

CDR3 protein: CASKETGTVGNTIYF. The CDR3 coding sequence is TGTGCCAGTAAAGAGACCGGGACAGTCGGAAACACCATATATTTT. The chain is built from TRBV19 and TRBJ1-3; 7 bases match TRBD1. Looked up from germline, CDR1 is LNHDA and CDR2 is SQIVND (reference sequence). The length of the CDR3 is 15 residues. Trimming cost V 7 bases and J 4 bases; bases outside gene matches: 10.